The present TCR beta chain was sequenced within a study of control samples from healthy donors and cancer patients. CDR3 size: 17 residues. The trim removed 2 bases at V and 5 bases at J, leaving 9 bases unmatched. Germline loops: CDR1 SGHTA, CDR2 FQGNSA. The protocol was immunoSEQ multiplex PCR, while the TCRdb copy is restricted to in-frame clones and leaves out a portion. The sample carries 400,000 to 500,000 clones, 90% recorded once. The chain employs TRBV7-2 and TRBJ2-2; 9 bases align to TRBD2. The receptor's source is a middle-aged man with head and neck cancer. Sample: PBMCs. The DNA of the CDR3 is TGTGCCAGCAGCTTAACTGTGCTAGCGGGGTCAACCGGGGAGCTGTTTTTT. Amino acid sequence: CASSLTVLAGSTGELFF.